This TCR beta chain was captured by sequencing in a study of OX40 agonist ivuxolimab in advanced cancers. Study context: Three patients, one with hepatocellular carcinoma and two with cutaneous melanoma, achieved partial responses.

The repertoire was sequenced with immunoSEQ multiplex PCR; TCRdb's copy has only in-frame clones and lacks some. The sample comprises about 55,000 clones, roughly nine tenths of which are singletons, and 9% to 15% rests with the top ten. Germline V gives CDR1 SGDLS, CDR2 YYNGEE. The CDR3 totals 15 residues. The V end lost 0 bases, the J end lost 0 bases, and 7 bases lay between the germline ends. On this clone: What it binds is unknown.

Study-level findings and limits: On average, a greater number of expanded clones characterised CD8+ T cells relative to CD4+.

The source is an adult with an advanced solid tumor such as melanoma, head and neck, liver or kidney cancer. The material was CD4+ or CD8+ T cells sorted from blood, obtained in a trial of the OX40 agonist ivuxolimab. The genes are TRBV9 and TRBJ1-3; no definite D call. The CDR3 bases are TGTGCCAGCAGCGTAGAACCTGTCTCTGGAAACACCATATATTTT. This translates into CASSVEPVSGNTIYF. The whole variable domain, filled in from reference TRBV9 and TRBJ1-3, reads DSGVTQTPKHLITATGQRVTLRCSPRSGDLSVYWYQQSLDQGLQFLIQYYNGEERAKGNILERFSAQQFPDLHSELNLSSLELGDSALYFCASSVEPVSGNTIYFGEGSWLTVV.